The clone carrying this TCR beta chain appeared a few times. Its antigen is unknown. The treatment here: roughly 18 received Ad26.COV2.S at low or high dose, single or two shots; about 5 received placebo; per-sample allocation not given. Collection of samples fell on day 63 after the first vaccine or placebo injection. Boston hosted the donor, who was an adult aged 18-55 years. The data are from a study of Ad26.COV2.S vaccination and SARS-CoV-2 variants. Study overall: As a participant in COV1001, the donor was in the Ad26.COV2.S trial arm.

From germline, CDR1 is MNHEY and CDR2 SVGEGT. The CDR3 consists of 13 residues. Trimming shortened V by 0 bases and J by 13 bases, and 16 bases separated the two germline ends. Study observations and caveats: Recipients of either vaccine or placebo displayed similar breadth of non-spike TCRs. Analytic work on TCR breadth and depth might have understated the full extent of total T cell responses.

Clones were read by immunoSEQ multiplex PCR, and TCRdb kept only the in-frame ones, dropping some. The profile shows 430,000 or so clones, 75% to 90% of them singletons. The chain joins TRBV6-2 or TRBV6-3 to TRBJ2-7; D gene uncertain. The source material was peripheral blood, sampled in a trial of Ad26.COV2.S vaccine versus placebo. The receptor was derived from a person between 18 and 60 years old who received the Ad26.COV2.S COVID-19 vaccine or a placebo. The CDR3 here is CASSYSPEGIEYV. As DNA, the CDR3 is TGTGCCAGCAGTTACTCGCCCGAAGGAATAGAATACGTC.